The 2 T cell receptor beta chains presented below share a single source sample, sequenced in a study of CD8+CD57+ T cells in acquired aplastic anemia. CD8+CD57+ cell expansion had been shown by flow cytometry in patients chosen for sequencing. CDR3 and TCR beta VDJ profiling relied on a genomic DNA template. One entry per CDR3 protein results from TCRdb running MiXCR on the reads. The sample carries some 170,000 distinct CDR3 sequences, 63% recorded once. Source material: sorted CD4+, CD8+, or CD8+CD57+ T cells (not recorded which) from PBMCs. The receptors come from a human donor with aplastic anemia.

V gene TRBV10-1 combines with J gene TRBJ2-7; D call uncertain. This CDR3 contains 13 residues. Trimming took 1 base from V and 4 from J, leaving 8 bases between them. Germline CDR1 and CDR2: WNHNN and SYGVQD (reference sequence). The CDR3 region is CASSEFANYEQYF. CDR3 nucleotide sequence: TGCGCCAGCAGTGAGTTCGCTAATTACGAGCAGTACTTC.

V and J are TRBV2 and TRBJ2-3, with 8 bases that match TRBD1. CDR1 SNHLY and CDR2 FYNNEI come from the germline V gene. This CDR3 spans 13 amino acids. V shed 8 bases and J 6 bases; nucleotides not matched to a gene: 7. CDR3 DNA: TGTGCCAGCGAGGCAGGGGGCAGGGATACGCAGTATTTT. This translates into CASEAGGRDTQYF.